This T cell receptor (beta chain) was sequenced for a study of blood T cells in healthy people across ages. A second about 6 to 11 cycle PCR used barcoded and J-beta primers. TCRdb used MiXCR to reprocess the 5' RACE reads, holding one entry per CDR3 protein. In the table there are 2 million or so distinct CDR3 sequences, roughly 50% of which are singletons. The CDR3 has 16 residues. Looked up from germline, CDR1 is SGHTA and CDR2 is FQGNSA. V lost 1 base and J lost 2; bases outside the gene matches: 7. In regard to this clonotype: Its antigen remains unidentified.

Study-wide results and caveats: There was no known CMV status for donors, so expanded clonotype changes were possibly confounded. The long-lived group displayed more naive CD4+ cells, plus higher diversity, than the aged donors did.

The origin of this receptor is a woman in her 40s in good health. The chain has TRBV7-2 and TRBJ2-5; 7 nucleotides line up with TRBD2. Sequenced input: blood. The CDR3 here is CASSLGIAGTQETQYF. The CDR3 DNA follows: TGTGCCAGCAGCTTAGGGATAGCGGGTACACAAGAGACCCAGTACTTC.